Presented here are 2 T cell receptor beta chains from one specimen sequenced in a study of blood T cell repertoires in COVID-19. Method: immunoSEQ multiplex PCR; TCRdb's copy keeps in-frame clones and lacks some. The sample carries about 24,000 clones, 81% recorded once. Material: peripheral blood. The source is a man between 65 and 85 years old with acute or convalescent COVID-19.

The chain links TRBV27 to TRBJ2-5; D is perhaps TRBD2 (5 bases). CDR3 length: 13 residues. CDR1 is MNHEY, CDR2 SMNVEV, per germline (reference sequence). Trimming took 6 bases from V and 4 from J, leaving 12 bases between them. As DNA, the CDR3 is TGTGCCAGCAGCCCCGGGATGAGAGAGACCCAGTACTTC. Its translation: CASSPGMRETQYF.

The chain couples TRBV20-1 to TRBJ2-3; D gene unclear. V was pared by 6 bases and J by 4 bases, with 8 bases between. Looked up from germline, CDR1 is DFQATT and CDR2 is SNEGSKA (reference sequence). CDR3 length: 11 residues. The CDR3 spells CSAPLADTQYF. The CDR3 coding sequence is TGCAGTGCCCCTTTAGCAGATACGCAGTATTTT.